The 6 T cell receptor beta chains given below trace back to one sample, sequenced in a study of T cell clonality in common variable immunodeficiency (dated by TCRdb to the mid-2010s). The library was made by the immunoSEQ multiplex PCR assay. The immuneACCESS repertoire file appears here via TCRdb, limited to in-frame rearrangements. These files lack a portion of the clones; in checked studies, under half of the deficit traces to unresolved V genes, and the cause of the others is not known. The table for this sample lists about 35,000 clones, none of them counted only once. Around 2.6% of the sample is taken by the ten largest. The specimen was peripheral blood mononuclear cells. Every receptor here comes from a person between 18 and 75 years old in good health.

With respect to this clone: The CDR3 goes on 3 residues after the read ends, and that part is filled in from the germline J gene. The chain is built from TRBV19 and TRBJ1-1; 7 nucleotides line up with TRBD1. The CDR3 runs 14 residues. Germline V gene lookup returns CDR1 LNHDA and CDR2 SQIVND (reference sequence). The CDR3 loop reads CASSRDSQRETAFF. The sequenced CDR3 bases are TGTGCCAGTAGTAGGGACAGCCAGCGGGAGACC. Looking up the rest from reference TRBV19 and TRBJ1-1 gives the full variable domain: DGGITQSPKYLFRKEGQNVTLSCEQNLNHDAMYWYRQDPGQGLRLIYYSQIVNDFQKGDIAEGYSVSREKKESFPLTVTSAQKNPTAFYLCASSRDSQRETAFFGQGTRLTVV.

Ten or more counts support this clone. The observed sequence ends 3 residues before the CDR3 terminus, with the missing tail filled in from the germline J gene. The rearrangement joins TRBV28 to TRBJ2-5; D may be TRBD1 (5 bases). Germline CDR1 MDHEN, CDR2 SYDVKM. Trimming shortened V by 4 bases and J by 5 bases, and 11 bases separated the two germline ends. The CDR3 extends over 13 amino acids. The CDR3 bases that were read are TGTGCCAGCAGTTCAGGGAAAGGGGAGACC. It is translated as CASSSGKGET. The full CDR3 protein reads CASSSGKGETQYF.

This clone was seen ten or more times. The DNA is left out, because the CDR3 cannot be placed on it with certainty; the CDR3 is given as TCRdb lists it. The J gene is TRBJ2-7, the V gene TRBV5-1; the table's D call, TRBD1-2, has no DNA check behind it. Counting both end residues, the CDR3 totals 17 amino acids. CDR1 is SGHRS, CDR2 YFSETQ, per germline. CDR3 amino acids: CASSPGLRAGTSHEQYF.

This clone was detected ten times or more. The read terminates 3 residues ahead of where the CDR3 ends, so the germline J gene completes it. The chain links TRBV2 to TRBJ2-5; 8 bases match TRBD1. V dropped 5 bases and J dropped 0; count of bases not matched to a gene: 5. Germline values: CDR1 SNHLY, CDR2 FYNNEI. The CDR3 consists of 15 residues. CDR3 DNA (partial): TGTGCCAGCAGTCAACACAGGGGGTACCAAGAGACC. Protein product: CASSQHRGYQET. In full, the CDR3 reads CASSQHRGYQETQYF.

In its sample, this clone was seen many times. The read ends 3 residues early relative to the CDR3; the germline J gene fills the gap. This chain uses TRBV9 with TRBJ2-5, with D hard to call. V shed 0 bases and J shed 0 bases, with 6 bases lying between them. The CDR3 sequence is 14 residues long. The germline gives CDR1 SGDLS, CDR2 YYNGEE. CDR3 DNA, as far as it was read: TGTGCCAGCAGCGTAGGTTCTAACCAAGAGACC. This encodes CASSVGSNQET. From start to end, the CDR3 is CASSVGSNQETQYF.

This clone was observed many times. The CDR3 end lies 3 residues beyond the end of the read and is filled in from the germline J gene. V gene TRBV2 combines with J gene TRBJ2-2, with 12 nucleotides matching TRBD2. Trimming at V came to 6 bases and at J to 7 bases, leaving 9 bases not matched to a gene. This CDR3 region has 16 residues. Germline values: CDR1 SNHLY, CDR2 FYNNEI. Incomplete CDR3 DNA: TGTGCCAGCAGGGATCGGACTAGCGGGAAGGTCGGGGAG. As protein: CASRDRTSGKVGE. The whole CDR3 protein reads CASRDRTSGKVGELFF.